These 24 T cell receptor beta chains originate from one sample sequenced in a study of OX40 agonist ivuxolimab in advanced cancers. The method was the immunoSEQ multiplex PCR assay. Entries here come from immuneACCESS through TCRdb and include only in-frame sequences with V and J called. Some clones fail to appear in such tables; in the studies checked, an unresolved V gene covers under half of the shortfall, and the cause of the remainder is unknown. Within this sample are 80,000 to 95,000 clones, with approximately 90% of them counted one time only. Clones ranked in the top ten supply 0.51% of the sample. This material consisted of CD4+ or CD8+ T cells sorted from blood, taken in a trial of the OX40 agonist ivuxolimab. Every receptor here comes from an adult with an advanced solid tumor such as melanoma, head and neck, liver or kidney cancer.

CDR3 coding DNA: TGTGCCAGCACACCGACAGGGATTGAAAAACTGTTTTTT. Its translation is CASTPTGIEKLFF. V is TRBV7-2 and J is TRBJ1-4; 7 bases map to TRBD1. Germline V gene data show CDR1 as SGHTA and CDR2 as FQGNSA. V lost 7 bases and J lost 7; bases outside the gene matches: 6. The CDR3 runs to 13 residues.

This chain joins TRBV30 and TRBJ1-1; 8 positions agree with TRBD1. The ends lost 8 bases at V and 1 base at J; junction bases unmatched: 0. Looked up from germline, CDR1 is GTSNPN and CDR2 is SVGIG (reference sequence). The CDR3 totals 11 residues. The CDR3 sequence is CAGQGNTEAFF. The CDR3 coding sequence is TGTGCCGGACAGGGGAACACTGAAGCTTTCTTT.

In DNA, the CDR3 is TGTGCCAGCAGCTTAGATTTTTACAGGGAAGCTTTCTTT. Translated, it gives CASSLDFYREAFF. The chain links TRBV11-2 to TRBJ1-1, with D tentatively TRBD1 (5 bases). CDR1 is SGHAT and CDR2 is FQNNGV in the germline V gene. The CDR3 has 13 residues. Trimming cost V 0 bases and J 8 bases, with 10 bases left between them.

The chain employs TRBV19 and TRBJ2-2; 8 nucleotides match TRBD1. The trim removed 0 bases at V and 8 bases at J, leaving 8 bases unmatched. The CDR3 runs to 16 residues. Germline V lookup: CDR1 LNHDA, CDR2 SQIVND (reference sequence). DNA for the CDR3: TGTGCCAGTAGTATAGACGGACAGGGAAGGTCTGGGGAGCTGTTTTTT. This encodes CASSIDGQGRSGELFF.

This clone appeared once. The chain recombines TRBV5-1 with TRBJ2-5; 11 bases align to TRBD1. The CDR3 contains 14 residues. Germline V gene data show CDR1 as SGHRS and CDR2 as YFSETQ. The ends lost 4 bases at V and 4 bases at J; junction bases unmatched: 3. CDR3 coding DNA: TGCGCCAGCAGCGTGGGACAGGGGGGAGAGACCCAGTACTTC. It yields the protein CASSVGQGGETQYF.

The rearrangement links TRBV11-2 to TRBJ2-7, with 9 bases aligning to TRBD1. The CDR3 runs 14 residues. The V gene's germline CDR1 is SGHAT and CDR2 FQNNGV. The V segment lost 4 bases and the J segment 2 bases; nucleotides outside the gene matches: 3. Here the CDR3 DNA reads TGTGCCAGCAGCTCGGGACAGGGCGCCTACGAGCAGTACTTC. This sequence encodes CASSSGQGAYEQYF. The full variable domain, its missing parts supplied by reference TRBV11-2 and TRBJ2-7, is EAGVAQSPRYKIIEKRQSVAFWCNPISGHATLYWYQQILGQGPKLLIQFQNNGVVDDSQLPKDRFSAERLKGVDSTLKIQPAKLEDSAVYLCASSSGQGAYEQYFGPGTRLTVT.

This sequence joins TRBV7-3 and TRBJ2-4; 10 nucleotides agree with TRBD2. Germline CDR1 SGHTA, CDR2 FQGTGA. The CDR3 is made up of 19 amino acids. Trimming removed 0 bases from V and 3 bases from J; junction bases left unmatched: 11. Here the CDR3 DNA reads TGTGCCAGCAGCTTAACCCCTAGCGGGGGTCGAGGAGTCAAAAACATTCAGTACTTC. Protein: CASSLTPSGGRGVKNIQYF. The variable domain in full, with the rest retrieved from reference TRBV7-3 and TRBJ2-4, is GAGVSQTPSNKVTEKGKYVELRCDPISGHTALYWYRQSLGQGPEFLIYFQGTGAADDSGLPNDRFFAVRPEGSVSTLKIQRTERGDSAVYLCASSLTPSGGRGVKNIQYFGAGTRLSVL.

Only one count was recorded for this clone. The chain is built from TRBV9 and TRBJ2-1, with 7 bases that match TRBD2. V lost 0 bases to trimming and J lost 1 base; unmatched junction nucleotides: 1. Germline V gene sequence: CDR1 SGDLS, CDR2 YYNGEE. This CDR3 is built from 15 residues. CDR3 amino acids: CASSVGGGSYNEQFF. The CDR3 coding sequence is TGTGCCAGCAGCGTAGGCGGGGGATCCTACAATGAGCAGTTCTTC.

This sequence joins TRBV21-1 and TRBJ2-6. TRBV21-1 is recorded as a pseudogene. This CDR3 is built from 17 residues. CDR3 protein: CARGSWGVPSGANVLTF. CDR3 sequence (DNA): TGTGCCAGGGGGTCTTGGGGTGTACCCTCTGGGGCCAACGTCCTGACTTTC.

About this clone: A junction end diverges from the germline sequence, so it may reflect a read error. The chain links TRBV6-5 to TRBJ2-7; 7 nucleotides align to TRBD1. This CDR3 comprises 15 residues. Germline V gene lookup returns CDR1 MNHEY and CDR2 SVGAGI. CDR3: CASSHSRDSSYEQYF. In DNA form, the CDR3 reads TGTGCCAGCAGTCACTCCCGGGACAGCTCCTACGAGCAGTACTTC.

This chain links TRBV2 with TRBJ1-5, with unresolved D. CDR3 length: 14 residues. Germline V CDR1 and CDR2: SNHLY, FYNNEI. The CDR3 DNA reads TGTGCTACTCGGGAGGGCTATAGCAATCAGCCCCAGCATTTT. It yields the protein CATREGYSNQPQHF.

The CDR3 region has the DNA TGTGCCAGCAGTTACGGGACAGGCGCCTATGGCTACACCTTC. The encoded protein is CASSYGTGAYGYTF. The J gene is TRBJ1-2, the V gene TRBV6-5; 8 bases match TRBD1. The germline CDR1 and CDR2 sequences are MNHEY and SVGAGI. The CDR3 length is 14 residues. V lost 2 bases and J lost 4; bases outside the gene matches: 3.

The chain has TRBV18 and TRBJ2-4, with D perhaps matching TRBD2 (5 bases). The germline V and J ends were trimmed by 3 bases and 11 bases, with 20 bases remaining between them. From germline, CDR1 is KGHSH and CDR2 LQKENI. The CDR3 is 15 amino acids. CDR3 protein: CASSPSDSYPPVQYF. CDR3 coding DNA: TGTGCCAGCTCACCGTCGGACTCGTATCCCCCTGTTCAGTACTTC.

V is TRBV30 and J is TRBJ2-7, with TRBD2 matching over 9 bases. The CDR3 spans 18 residues. Germline CDR1 GTSNPN, CDR2 SVGIG (reference sequence). V trimming: 0 bases; J trimming: 1 base; junction bases outside the gene matches: 13. The CDR3 loop reads CAWSVPPRGGEKSYEQYF. CDR3 sequence (DNA): TGTGCCTGGAGTGTACCTCCCCGCGGGGGGGAAAAATCCTACGAGCAGTACTTC. The variable domain in full, completed from reference TRBV30 and TRBJ2-7, reads SQTIHQWPATLVQPVGSPLSLECTVEGTSNPNLYWYRQAAGRGLQLLFYSVGIGQISSEVPQNLSASRPQDRQFILSSKKLLLSDSGFYLCAWSVPPRGGEKSYEQYFGPGTRLTVT.

This chain links TRBV6-6 with TRBJ2-1; maybe TRBD1 (6 bases). Germline CDR1 is MNHNY and CDR2 is SVGAGI (reference sequence). CDR3 length equals 16 residues. V lost 4 bases, J lost 13 bases, and 26 bases lay in between. CDR3 nucleotide sequence: TGTGCCAGCAGTTCTCCTTCCGGGAACAGGGTCTTTTATCAGTTCTTC. Translated, it gives CASSSPSGNRVFYQFF.

This chain uses TRBV27 with TRBJ1-2; D not resolved. This CDR3 is built from 14 residues. Germline CDR1 reads MNHEY; CDR2 reads SMNVEV (reference sequence). The germline V and J ends were trimmed by 0 bases and 3 bases, with 8 bases remaining between them. CDR3 sequence: CASSLSKGDYGYTF. The CDR3 DNA sequence: TGTGCCAGCAGTTTATCGAAAGGTGACTATGGCTACACCTTC.

V is TRBV19 and J is TRBJ2-3; 10 bases align to TRBD1. The germline gives CDR1 LNHDA, CDR2 SQIVND (reference sequence). V was pared by 5 bases and J by 3 bases, with 11 bases of the junction left unmatched. The CDR3 has 17 amino acids. In nucleotides, the CDR3 is TGTGCCAGTAGTCCACCGCAGGGGACAGGGGCGACAGATACGCAGTATTTT. This codes for CASSPPQGTGATDTQYF.

The J gene is TRBJ2-3, the V gene TRBV14; no clear D. V lost 3 bases and J 2 bases, leaving 6 bases between the germline ends. Germline V gene lookup returns CDR1 SGHDN and CDR2 FVKESK. CDR3 length: 13 amino acids. The CDR3 DNA follows: TGTGCCAGCAGCCAGGGCTTCACAGATACGCAGTATTTT. It is translated as CASSQGFTDTQYF.

The chain has TRBV6-1 and TRBJ1-6; D is ambiguous. The V and J ends lost 6 bases and 5 bases respectively, with 14 bases between them. This CDR3 has 15 amino acids. Germline-derived CDR1 and CDR2 are MNHNS and SASEGT. The CDR3 loop reads CASSPDKANNSPLHF. The CDR3 DNA sequence: TGTGCCAGCAGCCCCGACAAGGCGAATAATTCACCCCTCCACTTT.

The rearrangement links TRBV5-1 to TRBJ2-3, with 11 bases that match TRBD2. Germline assignment: CDR1 SGHRS and CDR2 YFSETQ. V lost 2 bases, J lost 2 bases, and 10 bases stayed unmatched. CDR3 size: 18 residues. This CDR3 reads CASSFGLAGGPFTDTQYF. Written as DNA, the CDR3 is TGCGCCAGCAGCTTCGGTCTAGCGGGGGGCCCATTCACAGATACGCAGTATTTT.

This rearrangement joins TRBV19 to TRBJ1-2; tentatively, D is TRBD1 (5 bases). Germline values: CDR1 LNHDA, CDR2 SQIVND (reference sequence). There are 12 residues in the CDR3. Trimming took off 9 bases at V and 7 bases at J, with 15 bases between the two ends. This chain's CDR3 is CASSFRDGGYTF. CDR3 sequence (DNA): TGTGCCAGCTCGTTCCGGGACGGTGGCTACACCTTC.

The chain joins TRBV6-5 to TRBJ2-3, with TRBD2 identical over 8 bases. With V trimmed by 2 bases and J by 5 bases, 9 bases remained unmatched. The CDR3 consists of 16 residues. In germline, CDR1 is MNHEY, CDR2 SVGAGI. The CDR3 DNA sequence: TGTGCCAGCAGTTACGACGGCGGGAGGAAAGGAGATACGCAGTATTTT. Encoded protein: CASSYDGGRKGDTQYF.

The CDR3 region is CASSSRLAGLYEQYF. Here the CDR3 DNA reads TGTGCCAGCAGCTCGAGACTAGCGGGGCTTTACGAGCAGTACTTC. The V call is TRBV11-2, the J call TRBJ2-7; 11 bases match TRBD2. CDR1 and CDR2 from the germline V gene are SGHAT and FQNNGV. V shed 4 bases, J shed 4 bases, and the junction held 6 bases outside the gene matches. This CDR3 region has 15 residues.

V usage is TRBV9 and J usage is TRBJ2-1, with 16 bases lining up with TRBD2. Trimming cost V 0 bases and J 3 bases; bases outside gene matches: 6. Germline V CDR1 and CDR2: SGDLS, YYNGEE. CDR3 length equals 19 residues. CDR3 sequence: CASSVEGTSGGGRYNEQFF. CDR3 sequence (DNA): TGTGCCAGCAGCGTAGAAGGGACTAGCGGGGGGGGTCGCTACAATGAGCAGTTCTTC.